The 31 T cell receptor beta chains given below trace back to one sample, sequenced in a study of low-dose radiotherapy and immunotherapy resistance in tumors (dated by TCRdb to between 2021 and 2023). These reads were obtained on an Illumina HiSeq 2500. Superscript III and a set of TRAV- and TRBV-specific primers were used to synthesize first-strand cDNA, so that both TCRalpha and TCRbeta chains were covered. An approximately 19-cycle PCR with Phusion amplified the TCRs, pairing a constant-region primer with the adapter that was attached to the V primers. Through fastp at Q25 and MiXCR, TCRdb rebuilt clones from the public reads, retaining in-frame beta chains. Rows matching on CDR3 protein sequence are summarized as one entry with the most common DNA and genes. The sample contains fewer than 110,000 distinct CDR3 sequences, about a fifth of them found a single time. The ten largest clones take up approximately 4% of the sample.

The time point label here, explained by the study, means: after trial treatment. This specimen's treatment or condition label, interpreted: LDRT plus nivolumab, ipilimumab, low-dose cyclophosphamide and aspirin (RACIN trial). This sample comprised PBMCs, obtained after low-dose radiotherapy plus immunotherapy. The source of these receptors is a male donor with prostate cancer.

On this clonotype: With a far larger clone one base away, a read error is the likely cause. V is TRBV6-2 or TRBV6-3 and J is TRBJ2-3, with D tentatively TRBD1 (5 bases). TRBJ2-7 matches the DNA end more closely, so the J call is doubtful. The CDR3 is 12 amino acids. Germline CDR1 MNHEY, CDR2 SVGEGT. CDR3 sequence: CASGRGTDEQYF. CDR3 DNA sequence: TGTGCCAGCGGAAGGGGTACCGACGAGCAGTACTTC.

The table lists this clonotype with many counts. The rearrangement joins TRBV2 to TRBJ2-3; a weak D match, TRBD2 (5 bases). Germline V CDR1 and CDR2: SNHLY, FYNNEI. The germline V and J ends were trimmed by 9 bases and 4 bases, with 20 bases remaining between them. The CDR3 spans 15 residues. In DNA form, the CDR3 reads TGTGCCAGTACTACATCCGGACTCAAGGCAGATACGCAGTATTTT. Its translation: CASTTSGLKADTQYF.

This clonotype was observed at least ten times. The V call is TRBV11-2, the J call TRBJ2-1; unclear D gene. The germline V gene has CDR1 SGHAT and CDR2 FQNNGV. This CDR3 is 14 amino acids long. V dropped 3 bases and J dropped 7 bases, with 13 bases sitting between them. The CDR3 reads CASSFSLSNNEQFF. As DNA, the CDR3 is TGTGCCAGCAGCTTTTCACTGAGCAATAATGAGCAGTTCTTC.

In its sample, this clonotype was seen many times. The chain combines TRBV3-1 with TRBJ2-5; D perhaps matches TRBD2 (6 bases). The germline CDR1 and CDR2 sequences are LGHDT and YNNKEL (reference sequence). V lost 8 bases and J 2 bases, leaving 15 bases between the germline ends. This CDR3 has 14 residues. The CDR3 coding sequence is TGTGCCAGCGACTCTCGACTAGGACAAGAGACCCAGTACTTC. Translated: CASDSRLGQETQYF.

The chain uses TRBV6-2 or TRBV6-3 and TRBJ2-1; 7 bases match TRBD1. The CDR3 consists of 13 residues. V shed 5 bases and J 9 bases; nucleotides not matched to a gene: 7. The germline gives CDR1 MNHEY, CDR2 SVGEGT. The CDR3 DNA reads TGTGCCAGCAGTGAAGGACAGGCCGGTGAGCAGTTCTTC. Translating it yields CASSEGQAGEQFF.

This clonotype was seen at least ten times. The chain links TRBV7-2 to TRBJ2-7; D is unresolved. There are 13 residues in the CDR3. Germline V CDR1 and CDR2: SGHTA, FQGNSA. Trimming shortened V by 3 bases and J by 7 bases, and 13 bases separated the two germline ends. CDR3 nucleotide sequence: TGTGCCAGCAGCTTTTCCAACAGTGGGGAGCAGTACTTC. Translation gives CASSFSNSGEQYF.

In this sample, this clonotype turned up many times. V is TRBV20-1 and J is TRBJ1-3, with 9 bases aligning to TRBD1. Germline lookup yields CDR1 DFQATT and CDR2 SNEGSKA (reference sequence). The CDR3 totals 13 residues. Trimming cost V 6 bases and J 3 bases; bases outside gene matches: 3. The DNA of the CDR3 is TGCAGTGCCCGGGACAGGGATGGAAACACCATATATTTT. Amino acids: CSARDRDGNTIYF.

This clonotype was recorded many times. This sequence joins TRBV6-2 or TRBV6-3 and TRBJ1-1; D is ambiguous. V was clipped by 3 bases and J by 1 base, with 9 bases between them. This CDR3 is built from 14 residues. The germline CDR1 and CDR2 sequences are MNHEY and SVGEGT. Here the CDR3 DNA reads TGTGCCAGCAGTTATCCCGGGTCGAACACTGAAGCTTTCTTT. Amino acid sequence: CASSYPGSNTEAFF.

V and J are TRBV11-2 and TRBJ2-3; D remains ambiguous. The germline CDR1 and CDR2 sequences are SGHAT and FQNNGV. CDR3 length: 14 amino acids. V shed 2 bases and J shed 4 bases, with 10 bases lying between them. The CDR3 loop reads CASSLRAWADTQYF. In DNA, the CDR3 is TGTGCCAGCAGCTTACGGGCGTGGGCAGATACGCAGTATTTT.

This clonotype was seen at least ten times. The chain employs TRBV14 and TRBJ2-3, with 8 nucleotides matching TRBD2. V gave up 0 bases and J gave up 3 bases; unmatched junction bases: 2. The CDR3 sequence is 15 residues long. The V gene's germline CDR1 is SGHDN and CDR2 FVKESK. CDR3 coding DNA: TGTGCCAGCAGCCAAGACGGGAGGGGGACAGATACGCAGTATTTT. Translation: CASSQDGRGTDTQYF. The complete variable domain, with remaining parts taken from reference TRBV14 and TRBJ2-3, reads EAGVTQFPSHSVIEKGQTVTLRCDPISGHDNLYWYRRVMGKEIKFLLHFVKESKQDESGMPNNRFLAERTGGTYSTLKVQPAELEDSGVYFCASSQDGRGTDTQYFGPGTRLTVL.

This clonotype was counted many times. The genes are TRBV20-1 and TRBJ2-1; D is ambiguous. This CDR3 region has 13 residues. Germline lookup yields CDR1 DFQATT and CDR2 SNEGSKA (reference sequence). V was trimmed by 6 bases and J by 2 bases, leaving 11 bases between them. The CDR3 loop is CSAPLQAYNEQFF. Written as DNA, the CDR3 is TGCAGTGCCCCTCTCCAAGCCTACAATGAGCAGTTCTTC.

This clonotype was observed at least ten times. The V and J genes are TRBV7-2 and TRBJ2-1, with D hard to call. The CDR3 extends over 13 amino acids. V gave up 1 base and J gave up 9 bases, with 10 bases separating them. From germline, CDR1 is SGHTA and CDR2 FQGNSA. The CDR3 region is CASSLGGTGEQFF. The CDR3 region has the DNA TGTGCCAGCAGCTTAGGGGGTACCGGTGAGCAGTTCTTC.

This clonotype was recorded many times. This sequence joins TRBV19 and TRBJ1-2; TRBD1 is a possible D gene (6 bases). V dropped 10 bases and J dropped 4 bases, with 19 bases sitting between them. This CDR3 has 14 amino acids. Germline CDR1 reads LNHDA; CDR2 reads SQIVND (reference sequence). The CDR3 loop reads CATHGGRGSYGYTF. As DNA, the CDR3 is TGTGCCACCCACGGGGGGCGCGGGAGCTATGGCTACACCTTC.

As to this clonotype: The likely explanation is a read error, given a far larger clone one base away. The chain carries TRBV5-1 and TRBJ1-6, with TRBD1 as a possible D gene (6 bases). Germline CDR1 reads SGHRS; CDR2 reads YFSETQ. The CDR3 sequence is 15 residues long. This chain's CDR3 is CTSSLVGAGGSPLHF. CDR3 in DNA: TGTACCAGCAGCTTGGTGGGGGCCGGAGGTTCACCCCTCCACTTT.

This clonotype was recorded at least ten times. Its ends do not fully match the called genes, so a read error is possible. The genes are TRBV6-2 or TRBV6-3 and TRBJ1-5; possible D gene TRBD1, 5 bases. The CDR3 is 12 residues long. Germline-derived CDR1 and CDR2 are MNHEY and SVGEGT. Here the CDR3 reads CASSRGKQPQHF. CDR3 bases: TGTGCCAGCAGTAGGGGCAAACAGCCCCAGCATTTT.

This clonotype was picked up many times. The gene calls are TRBV2 and TRBJ2-7; D is perhaps TRBD1 (5 bases). Deletions cut 8 bases from V and 0 bases from J, with 14 bases between. The CDR3 covers 14 residues. The germline V gene encodes CDR1 SNHLY and CDR2 FYNNEI. Here the CDR3 DNA reads TGTGCCAGCCAAAAGGACATGAGCTCCTACGAGCAGTACTTC. Its protein is CASQKDMSSYEQYF.

The gene calls are TRBV6-6 and TRBJ2-7; D may match TRBD1 or TRBD2 (5 bases each). Germline CDR1 reads MNHNY; CDR2 reads SVGAGI (reference sequence). CDR3 length: 13 residues. Trimming stripped 6 bases from V and 7 bases from J, with 16 bases between. CDR3 bases: TGTGCCAGCAGACCCGGGACCACCTGGGAGCAGTACTTC. Encoded protein: CASRPGTTWEQYF.

This clonotype was seen at least ten times. The rearrangement links TRBV7-9 to TRBJ1-1; no clear D. Germline-derived CDR1 and CDR2 are SEHNR and FQNEAQ (reference sequence). V dropped 0 bases and J dropped 5 bases, with 7 bases sitting between them. The CDR3 has 13 residues. The CDR3: CASSLAAGTEAFF. Written as DNA, the CDR3 is TGTGCCAGCAGCTTAGCGGCGGGTACTGAAGCTTTCTTT.

CDR3 region: CASTQGGGEQFF. DNA for the CDR3: TGCGCCAGCACACAGGGTGGGGGGGAGCAGTTCTTC. V gene TRBV10-2 combines with J gene TRBJ2-1; TRBD1 or TRBD2 may be the D gene (6 bases each). Germline V gene data show CDR1 as WSHSY and CDR2 as SAAADI. V gave up 7 bases and J gave up 10 bases, with 14 bases separating them. The CDR3 length is 12 residues.

With regard to this clonotype: A far larger clone differs by one base, so this is likely a read error. The genes are TRBV5-3 and TRBJ2-3; D may match TRBD1 or TRBD2 (5 bases each). TRBV5-3 is identified as an open reading frame with a role that is uncertain. This CDR3 spans 15 amino acids. CDR3 in amino acids: CVSSQSGLLTDTQYF. CDR3 coding DNA: TGTGTCAGCAGCCAATCGGGGCTTCTCACAGATACGCAGTATTTT.

This clonotype was detected many times. The chain carries TRBV5-1 and TRBJ1-1; D not certain. CDR3 length equals 12 residues. Germline lookup yields CDR1 SGHRS and CDR2 YFSETQ. The ends were cut back, 5 bases at V and 10 bases at J, with 15 bases in the middle. This chain's CDR3 is CASRESGSTAFF. DNA of the CDR3: TGCGCCAGCAGGGAATCCGGTAGTACAGCTTTCTTT. The full variable domain, its missing parts supplied by reference TRBV5-1 and TRBJ1-1, is KAGVTQTPRYLIKTRGQQVTLSCSPISGHRSVSWYQQTPGQGLQFLFEYFSETQRNKGNFPGRFSGRQFSNSRSEMNVSTLELGDSALYLCASRESGSTAFFGQGTRLTVV.

In this sample, this clonotype turned up many times. This chain joins TRBV4-1 and TRBJ2-1; D is ambiguous. Trimming took 1 base from V and 9 from J, leaving 10 bases between them. This CDR3 spans 13 amino acids. CDR1 and CDR2 from the germline V gene are MGHRA and YSYEKL. CDR3 DNA: TGCGCCAGCAGCCAAGTGGGTTATGTTGAGCAGTTCTTC. It codes for CASSQVGYVEQFF.

This clonotype appeared many times. The V and J genes are TRBV20-1 and TRBJ2-2; TRBD2 agrees at 14 bases. This CDR3 spans 17 amino acids. The germline V gene encodes CDR1 DFQATT and CDR2 SNEGSKA (reference sequence). The trim removed 6 bases at V and 7 bases at J, leaving 13 bases unmatched. CDR3 coding DNA: TGCAGTGCACACCGGGGGACTAGCGGGAGACGTGGCGGGGAGCTGTTTTTT. Amino acid sequence: CSAHRGTSGRRGGELFF.

This clonotype was seen ten or more times. The chain recombines TRBV3-1 with TRBJ1-1; D is ambiguous. This CDR3 spans 14 amino acids. V lost 0 bases and J lost 4, with 9 bases in between. Germline CDR1 and CDR2: LGHDT and YNNKEL (reference sequence). The CDR3 protein is CASSQDLVLTEAFF. The CDR3 nucleotides read TGTGCCAGCAGCCAAGATCTGGTCCTCACTGAAGCTTTCTTT.

This clonotype was detected ten times or more. The chain couples TRBV20-1 to TRBJ2-7; 8 bases align to TRBD2. This CDR3 spans 14 amino acids. The germline gives CDR1 DFQATT, CDR2 SNEGSKA (reference sequence). V lost 3 bases to trimming and J lost 1 base; unmatched junction nucleotides: 5. The DNA for the CDR3 is TGCAGTGCTAGTCAGGGCGGGGGGTCCTACGAGCAGTACTTC. Residues: CSASQGGGSYEQYF.

In its sample, this clonotype was seen many times. J is TRBJ1-1 and V is TRBV5-4, with D perhaps matching TRBD1 (5 bases). CDR3 length: 13 amino acids. The V end lost 4 bases, the J end lost 6 bases, and 13 bases lay between the germline ends. Per the germline V gene, CDR1 is SGHNT and CDR2 is YYREEE (reference sequence). CDR3 residues: CASSLGPRSEAFF. DNA of the CDR3: TGTGCCAGCAGCCTGGGACCCCGATCTGAAGCTTTCTTT.

The table lists this clonotype with many counts. V is TRBV9 and J is TRBJ2-1, with unresolved D. Germline V CDR1 and CDR2: SGDLS, YYNGEE. The length of the CDR3 is 12 residues. V was clipped by 6 bases and J by 9 bases, with 13 bases between them. The chain's CDR3 is CASKSTLSEQFF. The CDR3 DNA reads as TGTGCCAGCAAATCCACCTTGAGTGAGCAGTTCTTC.

This clonotype was detected once. A much more abundant neighbour one base away suggests this may be a read error. The chain links TRBV7-7 to TRBJ2-3; D is perhaps TRBD1 (6 bases). The CDR3 is 16 amino acids. Germline CDR1 is SSHAT and CDR2 is FNYEAQ (reference sequence). Written as DNA, the CDR3 is TGTGCTAGCAGCCCCCGCCTGACGAGGGGGTCCGATACGCAGTATTTT. This encodes CASSPRLTRGSDTQYF.

The chain employs TRBV5-6 and TRBJ2-3; D is ambiguous. The length of the CDR3 is 12 residues. V was pared by 4 bases and J by 3 bases, with 6 bases between. CDR1 is SGHDT, CDR2 YYEEEE, per germline. In DNA form, the CDR3 reads TGTGCCAGCAGCCCTTTTACAGATACGCAGTATTTT. This translates into CASSPFTDTQYF.

There are many counts of this clonotype. The chain uses TRBV11-2 and TRBJ2-5; tentatively, D is TRBD1 or TRBD2 (6 bases each). The CDR3 loop spans 14 amino acids. Germline lookup yields CDR1 SGHAT and CDR2 FQNNGV. The ends were cut back, 6 bases at V and 4 bases at J, with 15 bases in the middle. The CDR3 DNA reads TGTGCCAGCAGATCCCATGGGGGGCCAGAGACCCAGTACTTC. Residues: CASRSHGGPETQYF.

This clonotype has only one observation. V gene TRBV5-1 combines with J gene TRBJ2-7; 9 bases agree with TRBD2. The CDR3 sequence is 15 residues long. The V and J ends lost 0 bases and 1 base, in that order; junction bases with no gene match: 2. CDR1 and CDR2 from the germline V gene are SGHRS and YFSETQ. The CDR3 loop reads CASSLVAGESYEQYF. The CDR3 bases are TGCGCCAGCAGCTTGGTAGCGGGGGAGTCCTACGAGCAGTACTTC.